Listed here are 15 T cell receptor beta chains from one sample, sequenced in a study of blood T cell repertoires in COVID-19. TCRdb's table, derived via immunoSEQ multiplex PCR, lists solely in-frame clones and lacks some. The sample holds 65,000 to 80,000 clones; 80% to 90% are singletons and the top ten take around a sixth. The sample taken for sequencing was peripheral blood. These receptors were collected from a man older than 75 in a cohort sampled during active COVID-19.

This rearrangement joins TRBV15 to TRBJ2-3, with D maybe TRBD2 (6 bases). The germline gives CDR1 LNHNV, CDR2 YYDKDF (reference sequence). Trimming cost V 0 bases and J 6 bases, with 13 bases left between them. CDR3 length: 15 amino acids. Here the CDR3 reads CATSRDLGGVDTQYF. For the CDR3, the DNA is TGTGCCACCAGCAGAGATCTTGGCGGGGTGGATACGCAGTATTTT.

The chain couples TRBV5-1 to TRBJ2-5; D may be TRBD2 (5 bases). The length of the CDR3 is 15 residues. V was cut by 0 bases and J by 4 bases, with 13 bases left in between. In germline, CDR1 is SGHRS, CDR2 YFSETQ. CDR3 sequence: CASSLVRAEGETQYF. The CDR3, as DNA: TGCGCCAGCAGCTTGGTTAGGGCTGAGGGAGAGACCCAGTACTTC.

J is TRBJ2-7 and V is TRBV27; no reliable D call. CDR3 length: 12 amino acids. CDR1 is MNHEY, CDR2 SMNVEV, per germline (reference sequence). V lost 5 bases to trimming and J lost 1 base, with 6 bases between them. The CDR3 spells CASSPLSYEQYF. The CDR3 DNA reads TGTGCCAGCAGTCCCCTATCCTACGAGCAGTACTTC.

CDR3 in amino acids: CASSVELRNTIYF. DNA of the CDR3: TGTGCCAGCAGTGTGGAGTTAAGAAACACCATATATTTT. The V gene is TRBV2, the J gene TRBJ1-3, with D hard to call. Between the trimmed V and J ends, which lost 4 bases and 5 bases, there was a span of 9 bases. The CDR3 loop spans 13 amino acids. In germline, CDR1 is SNHLY, CDR2 FYNNEI.

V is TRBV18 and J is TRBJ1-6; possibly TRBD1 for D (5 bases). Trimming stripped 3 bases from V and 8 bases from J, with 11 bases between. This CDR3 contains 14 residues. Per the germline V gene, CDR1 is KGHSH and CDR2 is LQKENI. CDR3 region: CASSPPQGHSPLHF. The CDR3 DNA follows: TGTGCCAGCTCACCCCCCCAGGGTCATTCACCCCTCCACTTT.

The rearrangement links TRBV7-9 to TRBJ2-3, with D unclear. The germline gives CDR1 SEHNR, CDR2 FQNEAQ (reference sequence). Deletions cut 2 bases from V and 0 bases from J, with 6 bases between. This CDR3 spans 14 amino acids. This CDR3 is CASSLSHSTDTQYF. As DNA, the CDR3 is TGTGCCAGCAGCTTATCACACAGCACAGATACGCAGTATTTT.

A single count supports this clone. CDR3 nucleotides: TGTGCCAGCAGTTCCGACACTTATAGCAATCAGCCCCAGCATTTT. Translated, it gives CASSSDTYSNQPQHF. The chain uses TRBV2 and TRBJ1-5; D gene unclear. The CDR3 runs 15 residues. Germline CDR1 SNHLY, CDR2 FYNNEI. Trimming took 5 bases from V and 0 from J, leaving 11 bases between them.

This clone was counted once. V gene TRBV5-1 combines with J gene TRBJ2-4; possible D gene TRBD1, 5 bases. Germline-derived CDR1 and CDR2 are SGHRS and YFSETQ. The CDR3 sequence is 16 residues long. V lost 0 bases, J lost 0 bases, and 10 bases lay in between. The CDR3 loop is CASSLAGATAKNIQYF. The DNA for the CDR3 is TGCGCCAGCAGCTTGGCTGGGGCCACAGCCAAAAACATTCAGTACTTC.

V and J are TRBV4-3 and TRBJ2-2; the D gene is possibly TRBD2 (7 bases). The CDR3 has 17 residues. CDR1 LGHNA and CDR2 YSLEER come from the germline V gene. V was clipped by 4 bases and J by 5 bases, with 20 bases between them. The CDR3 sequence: CASSPWGGTQMTGELFF. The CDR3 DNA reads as TGCGCCAGCAGCCCCTGGGGGGGGACACAAATGACCGGGGAGCTGTTTTTT.

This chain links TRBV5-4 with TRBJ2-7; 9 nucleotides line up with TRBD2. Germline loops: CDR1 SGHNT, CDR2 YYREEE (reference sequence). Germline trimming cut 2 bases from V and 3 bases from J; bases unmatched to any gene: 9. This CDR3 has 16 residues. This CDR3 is CASSFEGSGGDYEQYF. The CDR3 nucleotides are TGTGCCAGCAGCTTCGAGGGTAGCGGGGGCGACTACGAGCAGTACTTC.

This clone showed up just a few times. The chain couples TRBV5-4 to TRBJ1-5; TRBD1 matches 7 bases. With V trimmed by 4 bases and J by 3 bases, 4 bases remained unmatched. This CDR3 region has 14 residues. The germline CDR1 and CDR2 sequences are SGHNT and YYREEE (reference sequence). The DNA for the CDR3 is TGTGCCAGCAGCCATGACAGGGACAATCAGCCCCAGCATTTT. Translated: CASSHDRDNQPQHF.

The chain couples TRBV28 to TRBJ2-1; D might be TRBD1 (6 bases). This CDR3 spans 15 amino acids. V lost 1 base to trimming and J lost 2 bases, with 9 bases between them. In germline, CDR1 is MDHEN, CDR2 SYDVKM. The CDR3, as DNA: TGTGCCAGCAGTTTATTGGGGGCGACCTACAATGAGCAGTTCTTC. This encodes CASSLLGATYNEQFF. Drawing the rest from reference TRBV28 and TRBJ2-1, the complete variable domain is DVKVTQSSRYLVKRTGEKVFLECVQDMDHENMFWYRQDPGLGLRLIYFSYDVKMKEKGDIPEGYSVSREKKERFSLILESASTNQTSMYLCASSLLGATYNEQFFGPGTRLTVL.

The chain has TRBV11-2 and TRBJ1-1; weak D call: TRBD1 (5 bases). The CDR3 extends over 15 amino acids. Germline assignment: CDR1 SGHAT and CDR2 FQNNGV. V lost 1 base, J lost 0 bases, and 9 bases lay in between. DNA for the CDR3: TGTGCCAGCAGCTTAGCAGGGTTCTTGAACACTGAAGCTTTCTTT. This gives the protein CASSLAGFLNTEAFF.

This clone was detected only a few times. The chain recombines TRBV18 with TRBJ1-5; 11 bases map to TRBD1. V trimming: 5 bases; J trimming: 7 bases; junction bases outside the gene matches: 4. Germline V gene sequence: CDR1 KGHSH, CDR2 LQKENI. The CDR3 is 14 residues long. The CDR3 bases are TGTGCCAGCTCATGGACAGGGGGCAGCCAGCCCCAGCATTTT. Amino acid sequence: CASSWTGGSQPQHF.

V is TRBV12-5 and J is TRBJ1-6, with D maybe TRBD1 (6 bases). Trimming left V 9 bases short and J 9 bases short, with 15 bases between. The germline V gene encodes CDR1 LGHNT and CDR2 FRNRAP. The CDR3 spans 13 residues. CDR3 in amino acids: CASNGQLGSPLHF. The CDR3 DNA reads TGTGCTAGCAACGGACAGTTGGGTTCACCCCTCCACTTT.